This T cell receptor beta chain was sequenced during a study of OX40 agonist ivuxolimab in advanced cancers. Study overall: Ivuxolimab, which is an agonistic anti-OX40 (CD134) antibody, was administered to the patients. Antecedent anti-PD-1, anti-PD-L1 or anti-CTLA-4 therapy was permissible, with roughly 36% having received some. Three patients got partial responses; one had hepatocellular carcinoma and two had cutaneous melanoma.

Study conclusions and caveats: CD8+ T cells averaged more expanded clones than CD4+.

Concerning this clone itself: Its antigen is not known.

Repertoires were generated with immunoSEQ multiplex PCR, while TCRdb's copy carries only in-frame clones and drops some. The sample contains some 7,100 clones, more than 80% of which appear only once. The V gene's germline CDR1 is SGHTA and CDR2 FQGTGA. This CDR3 is built from 14 residues. Losses at the gene ends were 5 bases for V and 3 bases for J; bases not matched to a gene: 1. This specimen was CD4+ or CD8+ T cells sorted from blood, taken in a trial of the OX40 agonist ivuxolimab. This receptor was obtained from an adult with an advanced solid tumor such as melanoma, head and neck, liver or kidney cancer. The chain links TRBV7-3 to TRBJ2-2; the match to TRBD1 covers 9 bases. CDR3 nucleotide sequence: TGTGCCAGCAGCGGACAGGGGCACACCGGGGAGCTGTTTTTT. It specifies CASSGQGHTGELFF.